Presented here are 19 T cell receptor beta chains from one specimen sequenced in a study of blood T cell repertoires in COVID-19. Generated by immunoSEQ multiplex PCR, the TCRdb table keeps only in-frame clones and is missing some. The sample has fewer than 250,000 clones, 80% to 90% seen once; the top ten hold 4.5% to 6%. The sample taken for sequencing was peripheral blood. The receptors here all came from a woman in her 70s with active or convalescent COVID-19.

In this sample, this clone turned up a few times. This chain's CDR3 is CASGLSGTRGQPQHF. In DNA form, the CDR3 reads TGTGCTAGTGGTTTGTCCGGGACCCGGGGGCAGCCCCAGCATTTT. The V and J genes are TRBV12-5 and TRBJ1-5; D possibly corresponds to TRBD1 (5 bases). The CDR3 sequence is 15 residues long. CDR1 LGHNT and CDR2 FRNRAP come from the germline V gene. Trimming took 2 bases from V and 7 from J, leaving 15 bases between them.

This chain uses TRBV5-1 with TRBJ2-7, with D possibly being TRBD2 (5 bases). Germline V lookup: CDR1 SGHRS, CDR2 YFSETQ. The CDR3 spans 14 residues. V lost 0 bases and J 3 bases, leaving 10 bases between the germline ends. CDR3 sequence (DNA): TGCGCCAGCAGCTTGGGGTATAGCGACTACGAGCAGTACTTC. Protein sequence: CASSLGYSDYEQYF.

The chain is built from TRBV4-1 and TRBJ2-7, with TRBD1 matching over 7 bases. The V segment lost 1 base and the J segment 3 bases; nucleotides outside the gene matches: 6. Germline-derived CDR1 and CDR2 are MGHRA and YSYEKL. This CDR3 has 15 residues. The CDR3 is CASSQVPTGLYEQYF. The CDR3 nucleotides are TGCGCCAGCAGCCAAGTTCCGACAGGGCTCTACGAGCAGTACTTC.

The J gene is TRBJ2-7, the V gene TRBV12-3 or TRBV12-4; 8 nucleotides line up with TRBD2. This CDR3 has 12 residues. Losses at the gene ends were 6 bases for V and 4 bases for J; bases not matched to a gene: 2. The CDR3 DNA is TGTGCCAGCAGCCGGGGGGGGTACGAGCAGTACTTC. This translates into CASSRGGYEQYF.

This rearrangement joins TRBV12-3 or TRBV12-4 to TRBJ1-1; D uncertain. The length of the CDR3 is 12 residues. The V gene lost 6 bases and the J gene lost 2 bases, with 7 bases spanning the gap. CDR3 amino acids: CASSFFNTEAFF. As DNA, the CDR3 is TGTGCCAGCAGCTTCTTTAACACTGAAGCTTTCTTT.

The chain links TRBV28 to TRBJ2-5; D possibly corresponds to TRBD2 (5 bases). Germline CDR1 reads MDHEN; CDR2 reads SYDVKM. The CDR3 consists of 14 residues. V lost 6 bases to trimming and J lost 7 bases, with 18 bases between them. CDR3 amino acids: CASSRNGGDGTQYF. CDR3 sequence (DNA): TGTGCCAGCAGCCGAAACGGAGGAGATGGGACCCAGTACTTC.

The chain uses TRBV19 and TRBJ2-1; 7 nucleotides match TRBD2. Trimming at V came to 1 base and at J to 2 bases, leaving 5 bases not matched to a gene. The germline V gene encodes CDR1 LNHDA and CDR2 SQIVND (reference sequence). The CDR3 covers 16 residues. CDR3 DNA sequence: TGTGCCAGTAGTATAGGGGGAGGGCCCACCTACAATGAGCAGTTCTTC. Encoded protein: CASSIGGGPTYNEQFF.

The chain is built from TRBV2 and TRBJ2-2, with D perhaps TRBD1 (5 bases). The CDR3 runs to 16 residues. Trimming removed 2 bases at V and 1 base at J, with 11 bases between. Germline-derived CDR1 and CDR2 are SNHLY and FYNNEI. The CDR3 here is CASSEPRAENTGELFF. Written as DNA, the CDR3 is TGTGCCAGCAGTGAACCCAGGGCGGAGAACACCGGGGAGCTGTTTTTT. Drawing the rest from reference TRBV2 and TRBJ2-2, the complete variable domain is EPEVTQTPSHQVTQMGQEVILRCVPISNHLYFYWYRQILGQKVEFLVSFYNNEISEKSEIFDDQFSVERPDGSNFTLKIRSTKLEDSAMYFCASSEPRAENTGELFFGEGSRLTVL.

This sequence joins TRBV5-6 and TRBJ2-2; TRBD1 matches at 7 bases. Trimming cost V 0 bases and J 9 bases; bases outside gene matches: 11. CDR3 length: 16 residues. CDR1 is SGHDT, CDR2 YYEEEE, per germline. The CDR3 here is CASSLGSDRVGRELFF. DNA of the CDR3: TGTGCCAGCAGCTTGGGTTCCGACAGGGTAGGACGGGAGCTGTTTTTT.

The chain uses TRBV28 and TRBJ2-3; TRBD2 matches at 10 bases. This CDR3 comprises 16 residues. V dropped 5 bases and J dropped 6; count of bases not matched to a gene: 11. The germline CDR1 and CDR2 sequences are MDHEN and SYDVKM. CDR3 DNA: TGTGCCAGCAGTCCCCGGGGAGCGGGAGGGCGTGATACGCAGTATTTT. Its protein product is CASSPRGAGGRDTQYF.

The rearrangement joins TRBV5-4 to TRBJ2-4; D might be TRBD1 (6 bases). V was cut by 2 bases and J by 0 bases, with 18 bases left in between. Germline V gene data show CDR1 as SGHNT and CDR2 as YYREEE (reference sequence). The CDR3 loop spans 18 amino acids. In nucleotides, the CDR3 is TGTGCCAGCAGCTTTAATTTACAGGGCGGACTAGCCAAAAACATTCAGTACTTC. Its translation is CASSFNLQGGLAKNIQYF.

This clone was detected only a few times. This chain connects TRBV29-1 to TRBJ1-5; 7 positions match TRBD1. Germline V gives CDR1 SQVTM, CDR2 ANQGSEA. The CDR3 has 13 residues. The trim removed 5 bases at V and 4 bases at J, leaving 5 bases unmatched. CDR3 nucleotides: TGCAGCGTTCAACAGGGGACTAATCAGCCCCAGCATTTT. Amino acids: CSVQQGTNQPQHF.

V usage is TRBV9 and J usage is TRBJ2-7; weak D call: TRBD1 (5 bases). The CDR3 runs 16 residues. Deletions cut 4 bases from V and 3 bases from J, with 20 bases between. CDR1 SGDLS and CDR2 YYNGEE come from the germline V gene. The CDR3 loop reads CASSPGLQGVVYEQYF. CDR3 sequence (DNA): TGTGCCAGCAGCCCGGGCCTCCAAGGGGTTGTCTACGAGCAGTACTTC.

The sample holds one count of this clone. The V call is TRBV5-1, the J call TRBJ2-7; TRBD1 agrees at 10 bases. V was clipped by 4 bases and J by 3 bases; unmatched bases: 4. The CDR3 covers 14 residues. The germline CDR1 and CDR2 sequences are SGHRS and YFSETQ. CDR3 region: CASSPRDRGYEQYF. As DNA, the CDR3 is TGCGCCAGCAGCCCCCGGGACAGGGGCTACGAGCAGTACTTC. Filled out from reference TRBV5-1 and TRBJ2-7, the complete variable domain reads KAGVTQTPRYLIKTRGQQVTLSCSPISGHRSVSWYQQTPGQGLQFLFEYFSETQRNKGNFPGRFSGRQFSNSRSEMNVSTLELGDSALYLCASSPRDRGYEQYFGPGTRLTVT.

The rearrangement joins TRBV4-1 to TRBJ1-1; 8 bases align to TRBD1. Trimming took 1 base from V and 1 from J; bases not matched to a gene: 5. Germline loops: CDR1 MGHRA, CDR2 YSYEKL. The CDR3 sequence is 16 residues long. CDR3 bases: TGCGCCAGCAGCCAAGCCGGGACAGGACCGAACACTGAAGCTTTCTTT. Translated, it gives CASSQAGTGPNTEAFF.

V gene TRBV7-9 combines with J gene TRBJ2-4, with 7 nucleotides matching TRBD2. The length of the CDR3 is 15 residues. Germline assignment: CDR1 SEHNR and CDR2 FQNEAQ (reference sequence). With 6 bases clipped from V and 1 base from J, the junction kept 6 bases outside the gene matches. CDR3 sequence: CASSDISGAKNIQYF. As DNA, the CDR3 is TGTGCCAGCAGTGACATTAGCGGGGCCAAAAACATTCAGTACTTC.

The rearrangement uses TRBV19 and TRBJ1-3, with 9 bases lining up with TRBD1. Losses at the gene ends were 5 bases for V and 0 bases for J; bases not matched to a gene: 5. Germline CDR1 LNHDA, CDR2 SQIVND (reference sequence). The CDR3 totals 16 residues. The chain's CDR3 is CASSPGTGLSGNTIYF. Here the CDR3 DNA reads TGTGCCAGTAGTCCTGGGACAGGGCTCTCTGGAAACACCATATATTTT. Full variable domain (missing parts from reference TRBV19 and TRBJ1-3): DGGITQSPKYLFRKEGQNVTLSCEQNLNHDAMYWYRQDPGQGLRLIYYSQIVNDFQKGDIAEGYSVSREKKESFPLTVTSAQKNPTAFYLCASSPGTGLSGNTIYFGEGSWLTVV.

The chain employs TRBV15 and TRBJ2-1, with D perhaps matching TRBD1 (5 bases). The CDR3 extends over 14 amino acids. The germline V gene has CDR1 LNHNV and CDR2 YYDKDF (reference sequence). V gave up 8 bases and J gave up 5 bases, with 16 bases separating them. CDR3 DNA sequence: TGTGCCACCTCTGACAGCTTAACGGACAATGAGCAGTTCTTC. This sequence encodes CATSDSLTDNEQFF.

This clone came up a few times. The genes are TRBV5-1 and TRBJ2-2; 7 nucleotides line up with TRBD1. The ends lost 2 bases at V and 2 bases at J; junction bases unmatched: 3. The CDR3 is made up of 15 amino acids. Per the germline V gene, CDR1 is SGHRS and CDR2 is YFSETQ. CDR3 loop: CASSLRDRNTGELFF. CDR3 nucleotides: TGCGCCAGCAGCTTACGGGACAGAAACACCGGGGAGCTGTTTTTT.